A selection of T cell receptor beta chains follows, all from one sample in a study of shared clonotypes between healthy human individuals. The repertoire was sequenced with immunoSEQ multiplex PCR; TCRdb's copy has only in-frame clones and lacks some. The table has about 2.4 million clones, approximately 94% seen once. Sequencing input: naive CD4+ T cells from PBMCs. Source of these receptors: a man aged 18 to 35 in good health. Some clones in this sample may be carry-over from other donors' samples. CDR3s include the opening cysteine and the closing phenylalanine or tryptophan. Fields, in order: CDR3 length, J gene, V gene, clone size, D gene, CDR3 DNA, CDR3 protein. The D gene is left open where the match is weak. Size values are once, few and many counts, or a class for expanded clones, and some rows have none.

length: 13
J: TRBJ1-1
V: TRBV5-1
size: once
D: -
DNA: TGCGCCAGCAGCTTGGAGGGGGTGACTGAAGCTTTCTTT
CDR3: CASSLEGVTEAFF

length: 15
J: TRBJ2-5
V: TRBV7-6
size: -
D: -
DNA: TGTGCCAGCATGCCGAGCCGGGGAGGTCAAGAGACCCAGTACTTC
CDR3: CASMPSRGGQETQYF

length: 14
J: TRBJ1-2
V: TRBV7-2
size: -
D: -
DNA: TGTGCCAGCAGCTTTTTAGGACAGAATTATGGCTACACCTTC
CDR3: CASSFLGQNYGYTF

length: 13
J: TRBJ1-4
V: TRBV5-4
size: -
D: -
DNA: TGTGCCAGCAGCTCCAGGGGCAGTGAAAAACTGTTTTTT
CDR3: CASSSRGSEKLFF

length: 11
J: TRBJ2-5
V: TRBV20-1
size: -
D: TRBD1
DNA: TGCAGTGCTAGAGATAAGGGGACAGGTTACTTC
CDR3: CSARDKGTGYF

length: 14
J: TRBJ2-3
V: TRBV9
size: -
D: -
DNA: TGTGCCAGCAGCGTATTTCATCGCACAGATACGCAGTATTTT
CDR3: CASSVFHRTDTQYF

length: 16
J: TRBJ2-5
V: TRBV7-6
size: -
D: TRBD2
DNA: TGTGCCAGCAGCTTAACCGGACTAGCGGGGGTAGAGACCCAGTACTTC
CDR3: CASSLTGLAGVETQYF

length: 12
J: TRBJ2-5
V: TRBV5-1
size: -
D: -
DNA: TGCGCCAGCAGACTAAACAGCGGGACCCAGTACTTC
CDR3: CASRLNSGTQYF

length: 13
J: TRBJ2-5
V: TRBV5-3
size: -
D: -
DNA: TGTGCCAGAAGCACCGGGGCTGGAGAGACCCAGTACTTC
CDR3: CARSTGAGETQYF

length: 14
J: TRBJ2-7
V: TRBV7-2
size: -
D: -
DNA: TGTGCCAGCAGCTTAGAGGGCAGGACCTACGAGCAGTACTTC
CDR3: CASSLEGRTYEQYF

length: 14
J: TRBJ1-2
V: TRBV6-1
size: -
D: -
DNA: TGTGCCAGCAGTCAACACGTAGCTGATTATGGCTACACCTTC
CDR3: CASSQHVADYGYTF

length: 15
J: TRBJ2-7
V: TRBV9
size: -
D: -
DNA: TGTGCCAGCAGCGTAGGGTCTCAATACCCCCTGGAGCAGTACTTC
CDR3: CASSVGSQYPLEQYF

length: 14
J: TRBJ2-3
V: TRBV9
size: -
D: -
DNA: TGTGCCAGCAGCGTACTCAGGGATGCAGATACGCAGTATTTT
CDR3: CASSVLRDADTQYF

length: 17
J: TRBJ2-1
V: TRBV4-3
size: -
D: TRBD2
DNA: TGCGCCAGCAGCCAAGATCACCCGGGACTAGCGAGAAATGAGCAGTTCTTC
CDR3: CASSQDHPGLARNEQFF

length: 14
J: TRBJ2-7
V: TRBV2
size: -
D: TRBD1
DNA: TGTGCCAGCAGTGACGGGACAGGGGCTCGAGAGCAGTACTTC
CDR3: CASSDGTGAREQYF

length: 15
J: TRBJ2-7
V: TRBV6-5
size: once
D: TRBD1
DNA: TGTGCCAGCAGTTACAACAGGGGGATGCTAGACGAGCAGTACTTC
CDR3: CASSYNRGMLDEQYF

length: 13
J: TRBJ1-1
V: TRBV7-3
size: -
D: -
DNA: TGTGCCAGCAAACAAGGAGTGAACACTGAAGCTTTCTTT
CDR3: CASKQGVNTEAFF

length: 16
J: TRBJ2-3
V: TRBV2
size: -
D: TRBD1
DNA: TGTGCCAGGCTGCAGAACCGGGACAGGAGTAGGGATACGCAGTATTTT
CDR3: CARLQNRDRSRDTQYF

length: 12
J: TRBJ1-1
V: TRBV2
size: -
D: -
DNA: TGTGCCAGCAGAGCGGAGGGCGCTGAAGCTTTCTTT
CDR3: CASRAEGAEAFF

length: 11
J: TRBJ1-1
V: TRBV29-1
size: few
D: -
DNA: TGCAGCGTTGACCCACAGGGTCAGGCTTTCTTT
CDR3: CSVDPQGQAFF

length: 16
J: TRBJ1-2
V: TRBV4-3
size: -
D: -
DNA: TGCGCCAGCAGCCAAACTCCGAGGAGCACTAACTATGGCTACACCTTC
CDR3: CASSQTPRSTNYGYTF

length: 17
J: TRBJ2-7
V: TRBV14
size: once
D: TRBD2
DNA: TGTGCCAGCAGCCAAGGGCCCTTAGCGGGAGCTCCCTACGAGCAGTACTTC
CDR3: CASSQGPLAGAPYEQYF

length: 17
J: TRBJ2-7
V: TRBV7-9
size: -
D: TRBD2
DNA: TGTGCCAGCCGGGGGACTAGCGGAAAACCTAGCTCCTACGAGCAGTACTTC
CDR3: CASRGTSGKPSSYEQYF

length: 16
J: TRBJ1-2
V: TRBV6-5
size: -
D: -
DNA: TGTGCCAGCAGTTACTCGGGCGCCCGGTCGACCTATGGCTACACCTTC
CDR3: CASSYSGARSTYGYTF

length: 13
J: TRBJ1-5
V: TRBV6-1
size: -
D: -
DNA: TGTGCCAGCATCAGGTCGGGCAATCAGCCCCAGCATTTT
CDR3: CASIRSGNQPQHF

length: 15
J: TRBJ1-5
V: TRBV19
size: -
D: -
DNA: TGTGCCAGTAGTATAAGGGGCTCAGGCAATCAGCCCCAGCATTTT
CDR3: CASSIRGSGNQPQHF

length: 13
J: TRBJ2-7
V: TRBV10-3
size: -
D: TRBD2
DNA: TGTGCCACCTTGGCGGCGGGAGCCTACGAGCAGTACTTC
CDR3: CATLAAGAYEQYF

length: 15
J: TRBJ1-2
V: TRBV18
size: -
D: -
DNA: TGTGCCAGCTCAGTCGACAGGCCACCTCTTGGTGGCTACACCTTC
CDR3: CASSVDRPPLGGYTF

length: 17
J: TRBJ2-1
V: TRBV5-1
size: -
D: -
DNA: TGCGCCAGCAGCTTGGAGGGTTGGGGACCCAACAACAATGAGCAGTTCTTC
CDR3: CASSLEGWGPNNNEQFF

length: 13
J: TRBJ1-5
V: TRBV5-1
size: -
D: -
DNA: TGCGCCAGCAGCTCAGGGAGCAATCAGCCCCAGCATTTT
CDR3: CASSSGSNQPQHF

length: 14
J: TRBJ1-2
V: TRBV5-1
size: -
D: TRBD1
DNA: TGCGCCAGCAGCCATGGACAGGGGAACTATGGCTACACCTTC
CDR3: CASSHGQGNYGYTF

length: 14
J: TRBJ2-7
V: TRBV10-1
size: -
D: TRBD1
DNA: TGCGCCAGCAGTGAGTGGCAGGGGGCGAACGAGCAGTACTTC
CDR3: CASSEWQGANEQYF

length: 15
J: TRBJ2-1
V: TRBV18
size: -
D: -
DNA: TGTGCCAGCTCACTTCAGCGGGCGTCCTACAATGAGCAGTTCTTC
CDR3: CASSLQRASYNEQFF

length: 13
J: TRBJ2-7
V: TRBV7-9
size: -
D: -
DNA: -
CDR3: CASSLVASGSEYF

length: 14
J: TRBJ2-7
V: TRBV7-9
size: -
D: -
DNA: TGTGCCAGCAGCAACCTTCCTGTTTATGCAGAGCAGTACTTC
CDR3: CASSNLPVYAEQYF

length: 15
J: TRBJ2-1
V: TRBV14
size: -
D: TRBD1
DNA: TGTGCCAGCAGCCCAGGGGGACGGATCTTGGGAGAGCAGTTCTTC
CDR3: CASSPGGRILGEQFF

length: 14
J: TRBJ2-3
V: TRBV7-3
size: -
D: -
DNA: TGTGCCAGCAGCCGTGAAACAGGGACAGATACGCAGTATTTT
CDR3: CASSRETGTDTQYF

length: 16
J: TRBJ2-7
V: TRBV6-5
size: -
D: TRBD2
DNA: TGTGCCAGCAGTTACTCGGGGCTAGCGGGATGGGACGAGCAGTACTTC
CDR3: CASSYSGLAGWDEQYF

length: 15
J: TRBJ2-5
V: TRBV19
size: once
D: TRBD2
DNA: TGTGCCAGTACCCTGAGCGGGGGCGGCCAGGAGACCCAGTACTTC
CDR3: CASTLSGGGQETQYF

length: 12
J: TRBJ1-5
V: TRBV6-1
size: -
D: -
DNA: TGTGCCAGCAGAGGGTCAAATCAGCCCCAGCATTTT
CDR3: CASRGSNQPQHF

length: 14
J: TRBJ1-1
V: TRBV5-1
size: -
D: -
DNA: TGCGCCAGCAGCTTGGTGCAGTTGAACACTGAAGCTTTCTTT
CDR3: CASSLVQLNTEAFF

length: 14
J: TRBJ1-1
V: TRBV6-5
size: -
D: -
DNA: TGTGCCAGCAGTTACCGAACAGGGCGGACTGAAGCTTTCTTT
CDR3: CASSYRTGRTEAFF

length: 14
J: TRBJ1-3
V: TRBV30
size: -
D: -
DNA: TGTGCCTGGAGTGGGGACCTTGCTGGAAACACCATATATTTT
CDR3: CAWSGDLAGNTIYF

length: 15
J: TRBJ2-5
V: TRBV27
size: once
D: TRBD2
DNA: TGTGCCAGCAGTTTATTGCGGGAGGGGGGAGAGACCCAGTACTTC
CDR3: CASSLLREGGETQYF

length: 14
J: TRBJ2-7
V: TRBV11-2
size: -
D: -
DNA: TGTGCCAGCAGCCTCCTCTTGGAGGGATACGAGCAGTACTTC
CDR3: CASSLLLEGYEQYF

length: 14
J: TRBJ2-2
V: TRBV18
size: -
D: -
DNA: TGTGCCAGCTCTCCTGACACGAACACCGGGGAGCTGTTTTTT
CDR3: CASSPDTNTGELFF

length: 12
J: TRBJ1-2
V: TRBV5-8
size: -
D: -
DNA: TGTGCCAGCAGCTTACAGGAGTTTGGCTACACCTTC
CDR3: CASSLQEFGYTF

length: 14
J: TRBJ2-1
V: TRBV19
size: -
D: -
DNA: TGTGCCAGTAGCTTTCGGGACCTCTACAATGAGCAGTTCTTC
CDR3: CASSFRDLYNEQFF

length: 13
J: TRBJ2-5
V: TRBV5-1
size: -
D: TRBD1
DNA: TGCGCCAGCAGCATAGGACAGGGAGAGACCCAGTACTTC
CDR3: CASSIGQGETQYF